The present TCR beta chain was sequenced within a study of siplizumab effects on memory and regulatory T cells. TCRdb keeps only in-frame clones here, not all; method: immunoSEQ multiplex PCR. Of 110,000 or so clones detected, around 90% appear once; the ten largest clones hold roughly 0.75%. The germline V and J ends were trimmed by 6 bases and 5 bases, with 5 bases remaining between them. Germline CDR1 MNHEY, CDR2 SVGAGI. The CDR3 runs to 12 residues. Overall study findings and caveats: Proliferating CD4+ or CD8+ clones, roughly 75-96% of them, lacked an assignable naive or memory phenotype. Proof of suppressive function in proliferating Tregs from siplizumab cultures was not established.

A word on this clone: Its antigen is not known.

The chain has TRBV6-5 and TRBJ2-6; no definite D call. The sequence was obtained from a human donor in good health. Sequenced sample: Tregs sorted from blood. CDR3 in DNA: TGTGCCAGCAGCCCAAGGGCCAACGTCCTGACTTTC. Its protein is CASSPRANVLTF.